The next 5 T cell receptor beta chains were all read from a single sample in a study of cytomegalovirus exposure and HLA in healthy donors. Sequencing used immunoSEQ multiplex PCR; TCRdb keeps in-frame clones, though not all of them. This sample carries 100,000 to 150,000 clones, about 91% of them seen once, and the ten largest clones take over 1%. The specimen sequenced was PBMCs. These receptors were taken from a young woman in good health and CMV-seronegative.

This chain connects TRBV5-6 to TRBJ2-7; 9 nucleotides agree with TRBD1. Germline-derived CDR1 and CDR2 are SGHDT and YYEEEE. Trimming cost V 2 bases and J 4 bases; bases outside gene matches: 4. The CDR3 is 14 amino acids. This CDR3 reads CASSLSGTGYEQYF. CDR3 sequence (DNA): TGTGCCAGCAGCTTATCCGGGACAGGGTACGAGCAGTACTTC.

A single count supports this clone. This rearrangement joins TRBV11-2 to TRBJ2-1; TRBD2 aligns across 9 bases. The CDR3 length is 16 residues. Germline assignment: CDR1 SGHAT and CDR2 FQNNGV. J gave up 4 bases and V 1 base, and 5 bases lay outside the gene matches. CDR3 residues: CASSLGLAGYYNEQFF. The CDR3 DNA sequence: TGTGCCAGCAGCTTAGGCCTAGCGGGGTATTACAATGAGCAGTTCTTC.

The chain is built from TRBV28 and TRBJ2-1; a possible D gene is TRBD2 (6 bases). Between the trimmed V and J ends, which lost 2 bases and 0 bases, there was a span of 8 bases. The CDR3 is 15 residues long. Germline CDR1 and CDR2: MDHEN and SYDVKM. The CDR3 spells CASSLAGSSYNEQFF. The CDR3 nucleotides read TGTGCCAGCAGTTTAGCGGGGAGCTCCTACAATGAGCAGTTCTTC.

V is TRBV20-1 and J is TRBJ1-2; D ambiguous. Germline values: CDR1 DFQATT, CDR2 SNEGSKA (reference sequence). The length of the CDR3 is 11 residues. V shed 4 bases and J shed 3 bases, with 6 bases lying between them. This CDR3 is CSAIHDYGYTF. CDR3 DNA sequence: TGCAGTGCTATCCATGACTATGGCTACACCTTC.

CDR3 protein: CASSYYGLSNQPQHF. The CDR3 DNA sequence: TGTGCCAGCAGCTACTACGGACTTAGCAATCAGCCCCAGCATTTT. V and J are TRBV5-6 and TRBJ1-5; D not certain. The germline CDR1 and CDR2 sequences are SGHDT and YYEEEE. Trimming removed 3 bases at V and 0 bases at J, with 10 bases between. This CDR3 is built from 15 residues.